This T cell receptor beta chain is from a study of cytomegalovirus exposure and HLA in healthy donors. Notes on the study in general: In a later analysis, TCR beta V- and J-gene trimming was associated with a missense DCLRE1C variant. In a later analysis, several top co-occurrence clusters appeared linked to parvovirus B19, influenza, CMV and Epstein-Barr virus.

The PCR employed 60 Vbeta primers together with 13 Jbeta primers. Generated by immunoSEQ multiplex PCR, the TCRdb table keeps only in-frame clones and is missing some. There are 120,000 to 150,000 clones in the sample; about 74% occur only once, and 4.9% lies in the top ten. A word on this clone: Its antigen is not known.

This CDR3 has 15 amino acids. Germline values: CDR1 MRHNA, CDR2 SNTAGT. V shed 5 bases and J 3 bases; nucleotides not matched to a gene: 6. The rearrangement joins TRBV6-4 to TRBJ2-1, with TRBD2 matching over 8 bases. This sequence originates from a woman in her fifties or sixties in good health and CMV-seronegative. The sequenced material came from PBMCs. CDR3 amino acids: CASSTLAGYYNEQFF. CDR3 coding DNA: TGTGCCAGCAGTACCTTAGCGGGGTACTACAATGAGCAGTTCTTC.